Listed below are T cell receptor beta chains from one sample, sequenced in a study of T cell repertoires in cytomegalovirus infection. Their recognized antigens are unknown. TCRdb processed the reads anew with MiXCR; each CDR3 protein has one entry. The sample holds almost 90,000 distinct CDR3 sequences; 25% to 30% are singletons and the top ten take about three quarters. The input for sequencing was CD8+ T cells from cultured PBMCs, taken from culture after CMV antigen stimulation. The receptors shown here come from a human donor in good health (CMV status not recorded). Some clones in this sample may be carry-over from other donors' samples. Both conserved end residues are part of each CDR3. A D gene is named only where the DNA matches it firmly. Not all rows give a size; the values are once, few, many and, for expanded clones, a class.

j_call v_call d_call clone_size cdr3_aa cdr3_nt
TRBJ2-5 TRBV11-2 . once CASSLEKRGTGETQYF TGTGCCAGCAGCTTAGAAAAACGGGGGACCGGAGAGACCCAGTACTTC
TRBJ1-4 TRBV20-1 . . CSAPISGTANEKLFF TGCAGTGCTCCAATTTCGGGTACAGCTAATGAAAAACTGTTTTTT
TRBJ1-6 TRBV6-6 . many CASKWGDNSPLHF TGTGCCAGTAAATGGGGAGATAATTCACCCCTCCACTTT
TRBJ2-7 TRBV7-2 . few CASSLRRGLYEQYF TGTGCCAGCAGCTTACGGAGGGGGCTGTACGAGCAGTACTTC
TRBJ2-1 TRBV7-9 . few CASTSGNEQFF TGTGCCAGCACCAGCGGCAATGAGCAGTTCTTC
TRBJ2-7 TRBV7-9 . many CASSRMTDEQYF TGTGCCAGCAGCAGGATGACCGACGAGCAGTACTTC
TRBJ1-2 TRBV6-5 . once CASSADSYGYTF TGTGCCAGCAGCGCCGACAGCTATGGCTACACCTTC
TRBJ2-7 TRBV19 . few CASSMSAYEQYF TGTGCCAGTAGTATGTCAGCCTACGAGCAGTACTTC
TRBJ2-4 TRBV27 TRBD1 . CASSLTGTDELLAKNIQYF TGTGCCAGCAGTCTCACCGGGACAGACGAACTATTAGCCAAAAACATTCAGTACTTC
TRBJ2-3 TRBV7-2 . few CASSLGVGSSTDTQYF TGTGCCAGCAGCTTAGGGGTCGGTTCTAGCACAGATACGCAGTATTTT
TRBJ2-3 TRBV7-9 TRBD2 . CAGRAGNTDTQYF TGTGCCGGACGAGCGGGGAACACAGATACGCAGTATTTT
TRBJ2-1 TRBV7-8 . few CASSLPWGTVNEQFF TGTGCCAGCAGCTTGCCCTGGGGTACAGTCAATGAGCAGTTCTTC
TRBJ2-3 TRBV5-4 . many CASTSVGGTDTQYF TGTGCCAGCACCTCGGTAGGTGGCACAGATACGCAGTATTTT
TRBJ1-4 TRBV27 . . CASSLWTNEKLFF TGTGCCAGCAGTTTATGGACTAATGAAAAACTGTTTTTT
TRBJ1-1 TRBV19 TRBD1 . CASSRQGANTEAFF TGTGCCAGTAGTCGGCAGGGGGCTAACACTGAAGCTTTCTTT
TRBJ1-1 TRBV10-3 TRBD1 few CAISGPGTGEVNEAFF TGTGCCATCAGTGGCCCCGGGACAGGGGAAGTTAATGAAGCTTTCTTT
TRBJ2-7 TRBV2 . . CASRDRDGYSAYEQYF TGTGCCAGCAGAGACCGGGACGGCTACTCAGCCTACGAGCAGTACTTC
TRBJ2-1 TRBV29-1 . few CSVERRGFYNEQFF TGCAGCGTTGAAAGACGGGGGTTCTACAATGAGCAGTTCTTC
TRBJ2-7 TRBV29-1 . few CSVFSRSYEQYF TGCAGCGTTTTTTCACGATCCTACGAGCAGTACTTC
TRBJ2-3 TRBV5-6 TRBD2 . CASSLRWAGGATDTQYF TGTGCCAGCAGCTTGAGGTGGGCGGGGGGGGCCACAGATACGCAGTATTTT
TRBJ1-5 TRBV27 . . CASSYGLAPNQPQHF TGTGCCAGCAGCTACGGACTCGCCCCCAATCAGCCCCAGCATTTT
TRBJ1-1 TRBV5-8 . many CASSPGRVGEAFF TGTGCCAGCAGCCCTGGGCGGGTTGGTGAAGCTTTCTTT
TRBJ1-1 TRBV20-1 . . CSARDYRRNTEAFF TGCAGTGCTAGAGATTACAGGCGGAACACTGAAGCTTTCTTT
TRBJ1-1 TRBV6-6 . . CASSAYGGMNTEAFF TGTGCCAGTAGTGCGTATGGGGGAATGAACACTGAAGCTTTCTTT
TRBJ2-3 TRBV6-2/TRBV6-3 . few CASSYWAADTQYF TGTGCCAGCAGTTACTGGGCCGCAGATACGCAGTATTTT